This TCR beta chain was sequenced during a study of regulatory T cells in long-lasting Graves disease. This clonotype showed up many times. In building TCR beta libraries, iRepertoire HTBI primers were used together with Arm-PCR of CDR3 regions. MiXCR, applied by TCRdb to the multiplex PCR reads, yields one record per CDR3 protein. The table has roughly 560,000 distinct CDR3 sequences, about 16% seen once. The time point here: newly diagnosed GD, antithyroid drugs for less than 3 months. Scientists built the TCR library using RNA that was extracted from PBMCs. Another study also made use of these data, one on T cells in Graves' hyperthyroidism and ophthalmopathy. That report adds: Uncontrolled infection, other autoimmune disease, pregnancy or lactation led to exclusion.

The sequence came from a woman aged 35-60 years with Graves disease. Sequenced here: peripheral blood mononuclear cells (PBMCs), sampled at new diagnosis, from a patient treated with antithyroid drugs.

CDR3 coding DNA: TGTGCCAGCAGCGGGACAGGTGCGGGCTACACCTTC. Protein product: CASSGTGAGYTF. The chain is built from TRBV6-1 and TRBJ1-2, with 8 bases fitting TRBD1. J was trimmed by 8 bases and V by 6 bases; bases with no gene match: 5. The germline V gene encodes CDR1 MNHNS and CDR2 SASEGT. The CDR3 is made up of 12 amino acids.